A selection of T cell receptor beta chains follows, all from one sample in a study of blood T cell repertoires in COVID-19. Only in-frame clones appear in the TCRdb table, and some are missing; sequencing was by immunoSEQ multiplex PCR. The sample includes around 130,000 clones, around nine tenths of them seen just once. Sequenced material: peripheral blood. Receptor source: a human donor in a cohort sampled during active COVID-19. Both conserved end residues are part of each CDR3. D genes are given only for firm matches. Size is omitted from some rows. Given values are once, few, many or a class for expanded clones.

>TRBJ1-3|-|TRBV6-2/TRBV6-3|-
CASSYDGNSRNTIYF
TGTGCCAGCAGTTACGACGGGAACAGTAGGAACACCATATATTTT
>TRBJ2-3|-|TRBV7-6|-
CASSQVGDTQYF
TGTGCCAGCAGCCAAGTTGGCGATACGCAGTATTTT
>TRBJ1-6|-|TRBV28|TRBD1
CASSLGQVTSPLHF
TGTGCCAGCAGCCTCGGACAGGTGACTTCACCCCTCCACTTT
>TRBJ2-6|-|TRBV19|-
CASSISLYGANVLTF
TGTGCCAGTAGTATTAGTCTGTACGGGGCCAACGTCCTGACTTTC
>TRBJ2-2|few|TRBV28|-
CASSLGGADSGELFF
TGTGCCAGCAGTTTAGGGGGCGCTGATAGCGGGGAGCTGTTTTTT
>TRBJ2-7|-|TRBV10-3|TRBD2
CAISERGLPGDEQYF
TGTGCCATCAGTGAGCGGGGACTACCCGGGGACGAGCAGTACTTC
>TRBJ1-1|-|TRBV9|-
CASSPRGAGTEAFF
TGTGCCAGCAGCCCTCGGGGGGCGGGCACTGAAGCTTTCTTT
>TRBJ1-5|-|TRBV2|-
CASRQSQGFQPQHF
TGTGCCAGCAGGCAATCACAGGGATTTCAGCCCCAGCATTTT
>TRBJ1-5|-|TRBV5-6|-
CASSSYSGNQPQHF
TGTGCCAGCAGCTCGTATAGTGGCAATCAGCCCCAGCATTTT
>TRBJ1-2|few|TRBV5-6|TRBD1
CASSLVFGTGVRGYTF
TGTGCCAGCAGCTTGGTTTTCGGGACAGGGGTCCGTGGCTACACCTTC
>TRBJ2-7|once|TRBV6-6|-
CASSFRGYEQYF
TGTGCCAGCAGTTTCAGGGGATACGAGCAGTACTTC
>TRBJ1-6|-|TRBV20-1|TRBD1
CSASSGTGSSYNSPLHF
TGCAGTGCTAGTTCCGGGACAGGGAGCTCCTATAATTCACCCCTCCACTTT
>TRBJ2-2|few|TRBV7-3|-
CASSLGTRNTGELFF
TGTGCCAGCAGCTTGGGGACACGGAACACCGGGGAGCTGTTTTTT
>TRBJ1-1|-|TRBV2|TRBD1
CASSQRDRGNTEAFF
TGTGCCAGCAGTCAACGGGACAGGGGTAACACTGAAGCTTTCTTT
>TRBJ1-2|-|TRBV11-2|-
CASSQNYGYTF
TGTGCCAGCAGCCAGAACTATGGCTACACCTTC
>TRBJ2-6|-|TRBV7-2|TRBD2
CASSLAAGGMNSGANVLTF
TGTGCCAGCAGCTTAGCTGCGGGGGGAATGAACTCTGGGGCCAACGTCCTGACTTTC
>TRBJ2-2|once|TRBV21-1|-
CASSKGPGGGSITGELFF
TGTGCCAGCAGCAAAGGGCCAGGCGGCGGGAGTATCACCGGGGAGCTGTTTTTT
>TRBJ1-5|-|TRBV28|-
CASSSLTRGFQPQHF
TGTGCCAGCAGCTCCCTGACGAGAGGGTTTCAGCCCCAGCATTTT
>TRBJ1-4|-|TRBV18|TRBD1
CASSPLAGAGGREKLFF
TGTGCCAGCTCACCACTAGCCGGAGCAGGGGGTCGTGAAAAACTGTTTTTT
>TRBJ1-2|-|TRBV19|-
CASKGGAVNYGYTF
TGTGCCAGTAAAGGCGGAGCAGTCAACTATGGCTACACCTTC
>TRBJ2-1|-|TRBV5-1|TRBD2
CASSRSTSGGRNEQFF
TGCGCCAGCAGCCGCTCCACTAGCGGGGGCCGGAATGAGCAGTTCTTC
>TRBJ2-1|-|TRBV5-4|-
CASSLGPGEYNEQFF
TGTGCCAGCAGCTTGGGCCCCGGGGAATACAATGAGCAGTTCTTC
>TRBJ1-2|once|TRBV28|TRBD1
CASRPGQRNYGYTF
TGTGCCAGCAGGCCGGGACAGAGAAACTATGGCTACACCTTC
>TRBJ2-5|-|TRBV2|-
CASRALVTGQETQYF
TGTGCCAGCAGGGCGTTAGTTACAGGCCAAGAGACCCAGTACTTC
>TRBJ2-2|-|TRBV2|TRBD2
CASRSGGHYTGELFF
TGTGCCAGCAGGAGCGGGGGCCATTACACCGGGGAGCTGTTTTTT
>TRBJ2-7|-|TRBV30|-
CAWSAFRGYEQYF
TGTGCCTGGAGTGCTTTCCGAGGGTACGAGCAGTACTTC
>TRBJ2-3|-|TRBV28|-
CASSLAGIATQYF
TGTGCCAGCAGTTTAGCAGGGATAGCTACGCAGTATTTT
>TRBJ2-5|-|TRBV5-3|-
CARSLGGAGTQYF
TGTGCCAGAAGCTTAGGGGGGGCGGGGACCCAGTACTTC
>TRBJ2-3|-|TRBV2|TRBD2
CASSLTSAADTQYF
TGTGCCAGCAGTTTGACTAGCGCGGCAGATACGCAGTATTTT
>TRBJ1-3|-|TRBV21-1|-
CASSKSRGRLSGNTIYF
TGTGCCAGCAGCAAATCGCGGGGACGCCTCTCTGGAAACACCATATATTTT
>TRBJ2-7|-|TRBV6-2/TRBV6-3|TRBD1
CASSYSKDRGSEQYF
TGTGCCAGCAGTTACTCGAAGGACAGGGGAAGCGAGCAGTACTTC
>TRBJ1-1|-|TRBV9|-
CASSVLWNTEAFF
TGTGCCAGCAGCGTATTATGGAACACTGAAGCTTTCTTT
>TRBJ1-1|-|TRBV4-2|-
CASSQMGPGGGNTEAFF
TGTGCCAGCAGCCAAATGGGTCCAGGCGGAGGAAACACTGAAGCTTTCTTT
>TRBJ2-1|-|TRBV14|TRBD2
CASSLTSGVPGEQFF
TGTGCCAGCAGCCTGACTAGCGGGGTCCCTGGGGAGCAGTTCTTC
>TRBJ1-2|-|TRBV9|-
CASSVGATNYGYTF
TGTGCCAGCAGCGTTGGGGCAACTAACTATGGCTACACCTTC
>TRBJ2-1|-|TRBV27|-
CASSLSGGPISYNEQFF
TGTGCCAGCAGTTTATCTGGCGGGCCCATTTCCTACAATGAGCAGTTCTTC
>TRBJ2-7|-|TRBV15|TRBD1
CATSRDRGTGLSYEQYF
TGTGCCACCAGCAGAGATCGGGGGACAGGGCTTTCCTACGAGCAGTACTTC
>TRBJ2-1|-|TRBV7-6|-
CASSLAVGAYNEQFF
TGTGCCAGCAGCTTAGCCGTGGGAGCCTACAATGAGCAGTTCTTC
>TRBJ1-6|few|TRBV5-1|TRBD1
CASSSDPRGLSSPLHF
TGCGCCAGCAGCTCCGATCCCAGGGGGCTGAGTTCACCCCTCCACTTT
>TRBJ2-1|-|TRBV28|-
CASSLHLGLNEQFF
TGTGCCAGCAGTTTACATTTGGGGCTAAATGAGCAGTTCTTC
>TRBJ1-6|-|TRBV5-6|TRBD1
CASSLGDRANSPLHF
TGTGCCAGCAGCTTGGGGGACAGGGCCAATTCACCCCTCCACTTT
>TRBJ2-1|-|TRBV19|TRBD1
CASRLTGGRNEQFF
TGTGCCAGTAGGTTGACAGGGGGGCGCAATGAGCAGTTCTTC
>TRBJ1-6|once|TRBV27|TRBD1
CASSPDRVGSPLHF
TGTGCCAGCAGTCCTGACAGGGTTGGTTCACCCCTCCACTTT
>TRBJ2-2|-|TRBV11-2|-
CASSQENTGELFF
TGTGCCAGCAGCCAGGAAAACACCGGGGAGCTGTTTTTT
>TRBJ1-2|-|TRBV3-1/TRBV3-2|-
CASSQDSGYTF
TGTGCCAGCAGCCAAGACTCCGGCTACACCTTC
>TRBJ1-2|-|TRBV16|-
CASSQPEDYGYTF
TGTGCCAGCAGCCAACCCGAGGACTATGGCTACACCTTC
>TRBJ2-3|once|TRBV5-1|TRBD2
CASSLATSGGAISTWDTQYF
TGCGCCAGCAGCTTGGCAACTAGCGGGGGGGCCATATCAACGTGGGATACGCAGTATTTT
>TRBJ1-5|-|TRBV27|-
CASSDSPGNQPQHF
TGTGCCAGCAGCGACAGCCCCGGCAATCAGCCCCAGCATTTT
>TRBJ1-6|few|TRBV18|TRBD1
CASSSDRGALNSPLHF
TGTGCCAGCTCGTCCGACAGGGGAGCCCTTAATTCACCCCTCCACTTT
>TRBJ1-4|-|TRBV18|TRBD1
CASSPHRGRDEKLFF
TGTGCCAGCTCACCCCACAGGGGGCGAGATGAAAAACTGTTTTTT
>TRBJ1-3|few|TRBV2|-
CASSGVTTNTIYF
TGTGCCAGCTCGGGGGTAACGACGAACACCATATATTTT
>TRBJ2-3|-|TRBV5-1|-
CASSLPNRASGTDTQYF
TGCGCCAGCAGCTTACCAAATAGGGCTAGCGGCACAGATACGCAGTATTTT
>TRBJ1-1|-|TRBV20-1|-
CSASWGDPAAFF
TGCAGTGCTAGTTGGGGAGACCCTGCAGCTTTCTTT
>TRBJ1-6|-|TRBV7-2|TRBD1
CASSRTGGNSPLHF
TGTGCCAGCAGTCGGACAGGGGGAAATTCACCCCTCCACTTT
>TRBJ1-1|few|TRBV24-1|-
CATNLTLPSQGNTEAFF
TGTGCCACCAACCTTACCTTACCCTCGCAGGGGAACACTGAAGCTTTCTTT
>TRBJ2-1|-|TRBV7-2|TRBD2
CASSSPGLAGNNEQFF
TGTGCCAGCAGCAGCCCAGGACTAGCGGGAAACAATGAGCAGTTCTTC
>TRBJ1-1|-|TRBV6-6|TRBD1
CASSYGAGGWVTEAFF
TGTGCCAGCAGTTACGGGGCAGGGGGCTGGGTCACTGAAGCTTTCTTT